Listed below are T cell receptor beta chains from one sample, sequenced in a study of CD8+CD57+ T cells in acquired aplastic anemia. Using its own MiXCR run on the reads, TCRdb lists one record per CDR3 protein. The repertoire consists of hundreds of thousands of distinct CDR3 sequences, with approximately 51% occurring once and the leading ten covering just under 20%. Sequencing input: sorted CD4+, CD8+, or CD8+CD57+ T cells (not recorded which) from PBMCs. All receptors come from a human donor with aplastic anemia. Both conserved end residues are trimmed from each CDR3. Fields, in order: J gene, V gene, CDR3 protein.

J gene: TRBJ2-6; V gene: TRBV19; CDR3 protein: ASSDPGRVSGANVLT
J gene: TRBJ1-4; V gene: TRBV10-3; CDR3 protein: AISEGGSNEKLF
J gene: TRBJ2-7; V gene: TRBV7-6; CDR3 protein: ASTALAGDTGEQY
J gene: TRBJ2-5; V gene: TRBV25-1; CDR3 protein: ASSEYRLAGGPQETQY
J gene: TRBJ1-1; V gene: TRBV12-3/TRBV12-4; CDR3 protein: ASSLQQNTEAF
J gene: TRBJ2-5; V gene: TRBV4-2; CDR3 protein: ASSQDAGRGGGETQY
J gene: TRBJ1-2; V gene: TRBV2; CDR3 protein: ASSEYVRGSGYT
J gene: TRBJ1-2; V gene: TRBV27; CDR3 protein: ASSLKFNRGLADGYT
J gene: TRBJ1-6; V gene: TRBV20-1; CDR3 protein: SASRANNSPLH
J gene: TRBJ1-1; V gene: TRBV9; CDR3 protein: ASSVEWNTEAF
J gene: TRBJ1-5; V gene: TRBV19; CDR3 protein: ASSPLTGGNQPQH
J gene: TRBJ2-7; V gene: TRBV4-1; CDR3 protein: ASSQDAGQQPYEQY
J gene: TRBJ2-7; V gene: TRBV6-1; CDR3 protein: ASSPAGSLYEQY
J gene: TRBJ1-1; V gene: TRBV15; CDR3 protein: ATSPRVPMNTEAF
J gene: TRBJ2-6; V gene: TRBV5-8; CDR3 protein: ASSLDRGGLGANVLT
J gene: TRBJ1-3; V gene: TRBV6-5; CDR3 protein: ASSYRESGNTIY
J gene: TRBJ1-5; V gene: TRBV15; CDR3 protein: ATSQGVNQPQH
J gene: TRBJ2-7; V gene: TRBV9; CDR3 protein: ASSASDKAYEQY
J gene: TRBJ1-1; V gene: TRBV19; CDR3 protein: ASSISLSGNTEAF
J gene: TRBJ2-3; V gene: TRBV20-1; CDR3 protein: SARDPGGPSTDTQY
J gene: TRBJ2-3; V gene: TRBV10-2; CDR3 protein: ASSEAGGYLDTQY
J gene: TRBJ2-7; V gene: TRBV11-1; CDR3 protein: ASSFGASGGEEQY
J gene: TRBJ1-6; V gene: TRBV5-1; CDR3 protein: ASSYVRTGVDSPLH
J gene: TRBJ1-5; V gene: TRBV7-2; CDR3 protein: ASSLYMEPNQPQH
J gene: TRBJ2-2; V gene: TRBV15; CDR3 protein: ATSRGQVDTGELF
J gene: TRBJ2-7; V gene: TRBV5-6; CDR3 protein: ASSMDNRGYEQY
J gene: TRBJ2-1; V gene: TRBV3-1; CDR3 protein: ASSQGTSGAYGQF
J gene: TRBJ1-2; V gene: TRBV10-3; CDR3 protein: ASRLVQHGTGTSGYT
J gene: TRBJ1-3; V gene: TRBV28; CDR3 protein: ASTQSSGNTIY
J gene: TRBJ2-5; V gene: TRBV11-2; CDR3 protein: ASRAKQVRRETQY
J gene: TRBJ2-3; V gene: TRBV25-1; CDR3 protein: ASSEPGPTDTQY
J gene: TRBJ1-6; V gene: TRBV7-9; CDR3 protein: ASMGRGTSPLH
J gene: TRBJ1-5; V gene: TRBV10-3; CDR3 protein: AISERTGSVANQPQH
J gene: TRBJ1-5; V gene: TRBV5-1; CDR3 protein: ASSLVFGPNQPQH
J gene: TRBJ1-6; V gene: TRBV9; CDR3 protein: ASSDPRGSYSPLH
J gene: TRBJ2-1; V gene: TRBV7-8; CDR3 protein: ASSLAPSGEYNEQF
J gene: TRBJ1-5; V gene: TRBV19; CDR3 protein: ASTSRVRGQPQH
J gene: TRBJ1-5; V gene: TRBV30; CDR3 protein: AFDRGDNQPQH
J gene: TRBJ1-2; V gene: TRBV20-1; CDR3 protein: SASDPRQGNYGYT
J gene: TRBJ1-1; V gene: TRBV6-4; CDR3 protein: ASRWTGAPARMNTEAF
J gene: TRBJ2-7; V gene: TRBV20-1; CDR3 protein: SARPRTGISYEQY
J gene: TRBJ1-2; V gene: TRBV9; CDR3 protein: ASSPEGTARSYGYT
J gene: TRBJ2-2; V gene: TRBV9; CDR3 protein: ASSVRGSPTGELF